The rows below give T cell receptor beta chains drawn from one sample of a study of siplizumab effects on memory and regulatory T cells. Sequencing was performed with immunoSEQ multiplex PCR; in TCRdb, only in-frame clones are kept and a portion is missing. The sample shows approximately 70,000 clones, around 90% of them seen only once. Sequencing was done on a sample of CD8+ T cells sorted from blood. These receptors all come from a human donor in good health. Each CDR3 is given with its conserved first and last residue. Each record gives: J gene, clone size, D gene, V gene, CDR3 DNA, CDR3 protein. A D gene is named only where the DNA matches it firmly. The size field is filled for only some rows; it gives once, few, many or a size class.

>TRBJ1-5|-|TRBD1|TRBV27
TGTGCCAGCAGCCGGACAGGTTTCGATCAGCCCCAGCATTTT
CASSRTGFDQPQHF
>TRBJ2-1|once|TRBD2|TRBV4-1
TGCGCCAGCAGCCAAGACTGGCGGGAGTGGTCCTACAATGAGCAGTTCTTC
CASSQDWREWSYNEQFF
>TRBJ1-1|-|-|TRBV19
TGTGCCAGTAGTATCAATGCCGGCACTGAAGCTTTCTTT
CASSINAGTEAFF
>TRBJ1-1|-|TRBD1|TRBV7-3
TGTGCCAGCAGCTCAGACAGGGTGAGGTACACTGAAGCTTTCTTT
CASSSDRVRYTEAFF
>TRBJ2-1|-|-|TRBV9
TGTGCCAGCAGCGGGGGACTGAATGAGCAGTTCTTC
CASSGGLNEQFF
>TRBJ2-1|-|-|TRBV6-1
TGTGCCAGCAGTGATATTACAGGGATCAATGAGCAGTTCTTC
CASSDITGINEQFF
>TRBJ2-7|-|-|TRBV6-6
TGTGCCAGCAGTTACCTCACGGACGGCGGTTCCTACGAGCAGTACTTC
CASSYLTDGGSYEQYF
>TRBJ1-2|-|-|TRBV7-9
TGTGCCAGCAGCATACAGGGAGACTATGGCTACACCTTC
CASSIQGDYGYTF
>TRBJ1-5|-|-|TRBV7-9
TGTGCCAGCAGCTTAGCGGTGGGGAATCAGCCCCAGCATTTT
CASSLAVGNQPQHF
>TRBJ2-7|-|-|TRBV19
TGTGCCAGTAGTATTTCTTGGGGCCTCTACGAGCAGTACTTC
CASSISWGLYEQYF
>TRBJ1-5|-|TRBD1|TRBV7-9
TGTGCCAGCAGCCCAGGGGGGGGCAATCAGCCCCAGCATTTT
CASSPGGGNQPQHF
>TRBJ1-2|-|-|TRBV21-1
TGTGCCAGCAGCAACGGGGGCAGGGACTATGGCTACACCTTC
CASSNGGRDYGYTF
>TRBJ2-5|-|-|TRBV10-3
TGTGCCATCGGCCCCCCGTCCCAAGAGACCCAGTACTTC
CAIGPPSQETQYF
>TRBJ1-1|-|-|TRBV29-1
TGCAGCGTTGACCCAGACAGGACACTTTCGGCGAACACTGAAGCTTTCTTT
CSVDPDRTLSANTEAFF
>TRBJ2-5|-|-|TRBV7-3
TGTGCCAGTCTTTCAGAGACCCAGTACTTC
CASLSETQYF
>TRBJ2-1|-|TRBD1|TRBV27
TGTGCCAGCAGTTTTCAGGACAGGGTCCCCGATGAGCAGTTCTTC
CASSFQDRVPDEQFF
>TRBJ1-4|once|TRBD1|TRBV19
TGTGCCAGTAGTCCTTACTGGACAGGGGGGGATGAAAAACTGTTTTTT
CASSPYWTGGDEKLFF
>TRBJ2-5|-|TRBD2|TRBV10-3
TGTGCCATCAGTGAGTCCGGGACTAGAGTGCAAGAGACCCAGTACTTC
CAISESGTRVQETQYF
>TRBJ2-1|-|-|TRBV7-9
TGTGCCAGCAGCCCCCGACTGCCCAGGGATGAGCAGTTCTTC
CASSPRLPRDEQFF
>TRBJ1-5|-|-|TRBV7-8
TGTGCCAGCAGCTTGGGGGGCTATCAGCCCCAGCATTTT
CASSLGGYQPQHF
>TRBJ2-3|-|-|TRBV7-6
TGTGCCAGCAGCTTAGTAACGGAAGATATTAGAGATACGCAGTATTTT
CASSLVTEDIRDTQYF
>TRBJ2-1|-|-|TRBV10-3
TGTGCCATCAGTGATGGGCTAAACAATGAGCAGTTCTTC
CAISDGLNNEQFF
>TRBJ2-7|once|TRBD1|TRBV14
TGTGCCAGCAGCCAGACAGGGACCTACGAGCAGTACTTC
CASSQTGTYEQYF
>TRBJ2-2|-|TRBD1|TRBV7-9
TGTGCCAGCAGCTTCCCTGGGACAGGGGGCCCCACCGGGGAGCTGTTTTTT
CASSFPGTGGPTGELFF
>TRBJ1-4|few|TRBD1|TRBV2
TGTGCCAGCAGCTCAGGCGTGGGACAGGGGTATGAAAAACTGTTTTTT
CASSSGVGQGYEKLFF
>TRBJ1-5|-|-|TRBV27
TGTGCCAGCGGCTATAGCAATCAGCCCCAGCATTTT
CASGYSNQPQHF
>TRBJ2-7|-|TRBD1|TRBV29-1
TGCAGCGTTGAAGTCGCCATCGGGACAGCCTACGAGCAGTACTTC
CSVEVAIGTAYEQYF
>TRBJ2-5|-|-|TRBV6-5
TGTGCCAGCAGTTACGGAGAGACCCAGTACTTC
CASSYGETQYF
>TRBJ2-5|-|-|TRBV5-6
TGTGCCAGCAGCTTGGATGGGGGAGAGACCCAGTACTTC
CASSLDGGETQYF
>TRBJ2-7|-|-|TRBV2
TGTGCCAGCAGTGATACGGCAACCTACGAGCAGTACTTC
CASSDTATYEQYF
>TRBJ1-3|-|-|TRBV2
TGTGCCAGCAGATCCCTCTGGACGGGTCCCTCTGGAAACACCATATATTTT
CASRSLWTGPSGNTIYF
>TRBJ1-2|-|-|TRBV6-5
TGTGCCATCAGTGAGTCCGGGTGGTCTTATGGCTACACCTTC
CAISESGWSYGYTF
>TRBJ2-5|-|-|TRBV7-4
TGTGCCAGCAGCTTAGTTAGGCGGGTCCAAGAGACCCAGTACTTC
CASSLVRRVQETQYF
>TRBJ2-5|-|TRBD1|TRBV18
TGTGCCAGCTCACCACGGACAGGTGAGGGAGAAGAGACCCAGTACTTC
CASSPRTGEGEETQYF
>TRBJ1-1|-|-|TRBV25-1
TGTGCCAGCAGTGAAGGTAACACTGAAGCTTTCTTT
CASSEGNTEAFF
>TRBJ1-2|-|-|TRBV7-9
TGTGCCAGCAGCTTAGAACAGGGCGGTGTCTACACCTTC
CASSLEQGGVYTF
>TRBJ2-1|-|TRBD2|TRBV5-1
TGCGCCAGCAGCTGGGGACTAGCGGGTCTCGGCCATGAGCAGTTCTTC
CASSWGLAGLGHEQFF
>TRBJ2-1|once|-|TRBV19
TGTGCCAGTAGCGTGGGAGTGGGGTCCTACAATGAGCAGTTCTTC
CASSVGVGSYNEQFF
>TRBJ2-5|-|TRBD1|TRBV5-8
TGTGCCAGCAGCCCGGGACAGGGGGTGCAAGAGACCCAGTACTTC
CASSPGQGVQETQYF
>TRBJ2-2|-|TRBD1|TRBV4-1
TGCGCCAGCTCGCCGGGACAGGGAACCGGGGAGCTGTTTTTT
CASSPGQGTGELFF
>TRBJ1-1|-|TRBD1|TRBV4-1
TGCGCCAGCAGCCAACTTACCCCGGGACAGGGATTAGAGAACACTGAAGCTTTCTTT
CASSQLTPGQGLENTEAFF
>TRBJ1-1|-|-|TRBV6-6
TGTGCCAGCAGTTTCCAACAGGCGAACACTGAAGCTTTCTTT
CASSFQQANTEAFF
>TRBJ2-5|-|-|TRBV11-2
TGTGCCAGCAGCAACCCGGAATTGGGGACCCAGTACTTC
CASSNPELGTQYF
>TRBJ1-5|-|TRBD1|TRBV2
TGTGCCAGCAGTGAAGAAAAGACAGGGCCACAGCCCCAGCATTTT
CASSEEKTGPQPQHF
>TRBJ2-7|-|-|TRBV4-2
TGTGCCAGCAGCCAAGGGTCAGGGAGGTACGAGCAGTACTTC
CASSQGSGRYEQYF
>TRBJ2-1|once|TRBD2|TRBV27
TGTGCCAGCAGTCTTTCAGCGGGAGTACGGTATGAGCAGTTCTTC
CASSLSAGVRYEQFF
>TRBJ1-1|-|-|TRBV5-1
TGCGCCAGCAGCTTGGGTGGGAACACTGAAGCTTTCTTT
CASSLGGNTEAFF
>TRBJ2-7|-|-|TRBV7-9
TGTGCCAGCAGCTTAGCGTTATCCCCGTACGAGCAGTACTTC
CASSLALSPYEQYF